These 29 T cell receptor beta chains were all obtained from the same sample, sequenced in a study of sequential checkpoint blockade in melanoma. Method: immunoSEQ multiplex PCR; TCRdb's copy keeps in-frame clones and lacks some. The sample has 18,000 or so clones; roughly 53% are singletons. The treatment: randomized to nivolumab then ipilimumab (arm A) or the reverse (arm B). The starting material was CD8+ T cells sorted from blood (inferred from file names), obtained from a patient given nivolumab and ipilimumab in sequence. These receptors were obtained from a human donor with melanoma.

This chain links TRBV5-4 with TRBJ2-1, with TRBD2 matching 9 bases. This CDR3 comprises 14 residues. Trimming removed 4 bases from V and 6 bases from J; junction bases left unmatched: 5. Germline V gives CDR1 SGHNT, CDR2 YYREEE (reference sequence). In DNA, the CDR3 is TGTGCCAGCAGCCCCGGACTAGCGAGCAATGAGCAGTTCTTC. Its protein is CASSPGLASNEQFF.

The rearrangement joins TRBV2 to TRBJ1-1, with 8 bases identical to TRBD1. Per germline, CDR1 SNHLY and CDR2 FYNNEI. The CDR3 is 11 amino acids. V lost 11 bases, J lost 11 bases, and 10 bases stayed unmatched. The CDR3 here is CAATGDRRAFF. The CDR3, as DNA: TGTGCCGCCACCGGGGACAGGAGGGCTTTCTTT.

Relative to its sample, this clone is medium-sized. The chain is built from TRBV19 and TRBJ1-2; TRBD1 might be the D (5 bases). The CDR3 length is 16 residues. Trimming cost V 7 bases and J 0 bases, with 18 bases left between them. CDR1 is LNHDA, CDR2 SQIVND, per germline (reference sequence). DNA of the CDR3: TGTGCCAGTACCCTTTGGGGGAGCGGGACTAACTATGGCTACACCTTC. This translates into CASTLWGSGTNYGYTF.

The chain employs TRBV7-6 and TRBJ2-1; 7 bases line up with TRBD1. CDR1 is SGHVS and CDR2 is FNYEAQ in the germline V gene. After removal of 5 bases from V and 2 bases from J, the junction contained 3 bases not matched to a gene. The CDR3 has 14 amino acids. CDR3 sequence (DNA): TGTGCCAGCAGCGCTACAGGGGCCTACAATGAGCAGTTCTTC. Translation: CASSATGAYNEQFF.

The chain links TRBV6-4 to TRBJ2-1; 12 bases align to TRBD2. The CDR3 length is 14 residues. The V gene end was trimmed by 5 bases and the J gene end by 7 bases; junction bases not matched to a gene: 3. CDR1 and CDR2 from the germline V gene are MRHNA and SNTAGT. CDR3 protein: CASSLAGGYNEQFF. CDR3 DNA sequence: TGTGCCAGCAGTCTAGCGGGAGGGTATAATGAGCAGTTCTTC.

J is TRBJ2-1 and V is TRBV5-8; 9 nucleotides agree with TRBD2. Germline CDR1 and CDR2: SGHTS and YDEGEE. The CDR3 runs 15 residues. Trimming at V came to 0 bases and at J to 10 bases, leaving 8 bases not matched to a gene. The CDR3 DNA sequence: TGTGCCAGCAGCTTGGCCGGGACTAGCCGCTTAGAGCAGTTCTTC. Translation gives CASSLAGTSRLEQFF.

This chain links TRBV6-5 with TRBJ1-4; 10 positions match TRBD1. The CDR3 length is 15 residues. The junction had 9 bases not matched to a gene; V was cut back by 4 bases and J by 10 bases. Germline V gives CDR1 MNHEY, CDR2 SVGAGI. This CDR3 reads CASSSGTGDLGKLFF. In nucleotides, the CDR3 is TGTGCCAGCAGTTCCGGGACAGGGGACTTGGGAAAACTGTTTTTT.

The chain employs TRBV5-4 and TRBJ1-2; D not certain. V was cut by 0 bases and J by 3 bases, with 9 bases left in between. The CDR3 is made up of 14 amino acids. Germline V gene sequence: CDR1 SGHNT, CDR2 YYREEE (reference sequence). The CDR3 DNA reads TGTGCCAGCAGCTTGGCCGCAGTGGACTATGGCTACACCTTC. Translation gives CASSLAAVDYGYTF.

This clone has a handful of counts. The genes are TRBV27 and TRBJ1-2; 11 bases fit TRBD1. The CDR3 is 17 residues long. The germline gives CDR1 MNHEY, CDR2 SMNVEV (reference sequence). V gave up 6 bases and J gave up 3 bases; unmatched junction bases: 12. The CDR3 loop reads CASSQNFGTGGDYGYTF. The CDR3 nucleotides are TGTGCCAGCAGCCAGAACTTCGGGACAGGGGGAGACTATGGCTACACCTTC.

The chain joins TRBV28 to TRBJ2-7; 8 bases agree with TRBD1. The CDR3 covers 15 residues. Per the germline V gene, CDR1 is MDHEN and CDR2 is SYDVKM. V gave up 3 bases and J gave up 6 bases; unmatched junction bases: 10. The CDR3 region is CASSLGVSGGAEQYF. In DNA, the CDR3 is TGTGCCAGCAGTTTGGGTGTTTCAGGGGGCGCCGAGCAGTACTTC.

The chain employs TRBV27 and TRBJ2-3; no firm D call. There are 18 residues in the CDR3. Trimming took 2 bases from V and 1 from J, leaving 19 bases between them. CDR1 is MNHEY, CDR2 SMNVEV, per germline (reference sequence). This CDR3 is CASSLIGFRVGGTDTQYF. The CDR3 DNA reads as TGTGCCAGCAGTTTAATAGGTTTCCGGGTCGGCGGCACAGATACGCAGTATTTT.

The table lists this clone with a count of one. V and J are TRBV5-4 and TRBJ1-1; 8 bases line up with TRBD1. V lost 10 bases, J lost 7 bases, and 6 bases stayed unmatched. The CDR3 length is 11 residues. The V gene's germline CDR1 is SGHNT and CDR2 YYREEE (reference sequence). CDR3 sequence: CAGGQGNEAFF. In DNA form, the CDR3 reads TGTGCCGGAGGACAGGGTAATGAAGCTTTCTTT.

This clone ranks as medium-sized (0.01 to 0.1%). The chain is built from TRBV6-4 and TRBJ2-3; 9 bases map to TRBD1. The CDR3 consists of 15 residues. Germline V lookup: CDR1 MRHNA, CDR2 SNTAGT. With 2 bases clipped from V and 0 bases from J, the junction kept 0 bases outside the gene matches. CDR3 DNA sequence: TGTGCCAGCAGTGACGGGACAGGGAGCACAGATACGCAGTATTTT. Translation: CASSDGTGSTDTQYF.

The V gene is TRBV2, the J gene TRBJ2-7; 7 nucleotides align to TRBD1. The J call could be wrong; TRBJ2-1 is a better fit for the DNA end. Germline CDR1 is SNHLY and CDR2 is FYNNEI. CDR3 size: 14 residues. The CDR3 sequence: CASRTGLSYNEQFF. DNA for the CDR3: TGTGCCAGCAGGACAGGGTTATCTTACAATGAGCAGTTCTTC.

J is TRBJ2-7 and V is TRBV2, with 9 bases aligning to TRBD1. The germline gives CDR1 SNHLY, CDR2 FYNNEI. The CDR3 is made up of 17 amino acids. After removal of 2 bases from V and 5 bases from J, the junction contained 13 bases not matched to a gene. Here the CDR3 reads CASSELPVVDRGNEQYF. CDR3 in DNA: TGTGCCAGCAGTGAACTACCCGTTGTGGACAGGGGCAACGAGCAGTACTTC.

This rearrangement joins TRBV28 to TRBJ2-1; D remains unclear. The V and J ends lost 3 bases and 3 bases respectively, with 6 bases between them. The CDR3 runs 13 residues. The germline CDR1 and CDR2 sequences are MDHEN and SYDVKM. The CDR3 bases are TGTGCCAGCAGTTTGGCCAGCTACAATGAGCAGTTCTTC. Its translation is CASSLASYNEQFF. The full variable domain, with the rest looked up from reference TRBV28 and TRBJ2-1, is DVKVTQSSRYLVKRTGEKVFLECVQDMDHENMFWYRQDPGLGLRLIYFSYDVKMKEKGDIPEGYSVSREKKERFSLILESASTNQTSMYLCASSLASYNEQFFGPGTRLTVL.

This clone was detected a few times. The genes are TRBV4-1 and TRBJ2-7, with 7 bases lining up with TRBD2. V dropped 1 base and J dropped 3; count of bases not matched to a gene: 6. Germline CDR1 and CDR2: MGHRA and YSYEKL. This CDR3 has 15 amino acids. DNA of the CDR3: TGCGCCAGCAGCCAAGGAGGTGGACTAGGCTACGAGCAGTACTTC. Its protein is CASSQGGGLGYEQYF.

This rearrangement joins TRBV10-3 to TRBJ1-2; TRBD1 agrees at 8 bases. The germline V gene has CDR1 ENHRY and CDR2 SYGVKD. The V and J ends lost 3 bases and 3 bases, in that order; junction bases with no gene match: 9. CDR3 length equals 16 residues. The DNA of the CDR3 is TGTGCCATCAGTGACCCCCTGACAGGGGAGGACTATGGCTACACCTTC. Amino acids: CAISDPLTGEDYGYTF.

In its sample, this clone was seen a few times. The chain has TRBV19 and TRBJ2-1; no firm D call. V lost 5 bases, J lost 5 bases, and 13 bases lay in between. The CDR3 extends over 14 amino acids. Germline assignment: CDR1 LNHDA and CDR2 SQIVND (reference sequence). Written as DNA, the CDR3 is TGTGCCAGTAGTGGGTTAGCCCCTAACAATGAGCAGTTCTTC. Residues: CASSGLAPNNEQFF.

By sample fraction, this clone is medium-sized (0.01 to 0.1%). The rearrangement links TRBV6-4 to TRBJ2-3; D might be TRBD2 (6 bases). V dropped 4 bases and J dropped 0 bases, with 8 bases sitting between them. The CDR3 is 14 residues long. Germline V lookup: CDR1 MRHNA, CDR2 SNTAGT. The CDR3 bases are TGTGCCAGCAGTGTGGAGGGGAGCACAGATACGCAGTATTTT. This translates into CASSVEGSTDTQYF.

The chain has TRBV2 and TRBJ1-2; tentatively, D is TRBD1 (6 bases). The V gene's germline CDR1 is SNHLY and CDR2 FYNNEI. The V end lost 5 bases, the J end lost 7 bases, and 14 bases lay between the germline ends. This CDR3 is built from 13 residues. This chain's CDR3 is CASSPRRGLGYTF. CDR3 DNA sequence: TGTGCCAGCAGTCCCAGGCGGGGGCTTGGCTACACCTTC.

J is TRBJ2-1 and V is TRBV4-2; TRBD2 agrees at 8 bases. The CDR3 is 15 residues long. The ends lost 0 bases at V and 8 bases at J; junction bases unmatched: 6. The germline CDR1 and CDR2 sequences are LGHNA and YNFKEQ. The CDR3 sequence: CASSQEGLEFYEQFF. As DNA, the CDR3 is TGTGCCAGCAGCCAAGAGGGACTAGAGTTCTATGAGCAGTTCTTC.

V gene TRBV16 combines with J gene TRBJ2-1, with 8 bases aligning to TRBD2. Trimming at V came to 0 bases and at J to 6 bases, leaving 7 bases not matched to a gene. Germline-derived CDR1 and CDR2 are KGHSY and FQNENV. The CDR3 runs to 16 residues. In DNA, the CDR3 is TGTGCCAGCAGCCAATCCGCTAGCGGGCGGGGCAATGAGCAGTTCTTC. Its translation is CASSQSASGRGNEQFF.

For the CDR3, the DNA is TGCGCCAGCAGCTCCAAGGGGGAAGGGACCGGGGAGCTGTTTTTT. It specifies CASSSKGEGTGELFF. This chain connects TRBV5-1 to TRBJ2-2, with a tentative D call TRBD1 (6 bases). The CDR3 contains 15 residues. Germline V gene sequence: CDR1 SGHRS, CDR2 YFSETQ. Trimming took off 3 bases at V and 5 bases at J, with 14 bases between the two ends.

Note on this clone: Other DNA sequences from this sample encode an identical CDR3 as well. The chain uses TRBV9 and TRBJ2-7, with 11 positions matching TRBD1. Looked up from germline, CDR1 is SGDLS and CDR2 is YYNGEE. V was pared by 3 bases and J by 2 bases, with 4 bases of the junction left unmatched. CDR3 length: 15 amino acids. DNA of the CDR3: TGTGCCAGCAGCGCCGGGACAGGGGGGGCCTACGAGCAGTACTTC. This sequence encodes CASSAGTGGAYEQYF.

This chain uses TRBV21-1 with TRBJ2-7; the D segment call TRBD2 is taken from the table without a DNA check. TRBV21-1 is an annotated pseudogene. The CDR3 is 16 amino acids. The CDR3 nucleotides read TGTGCCAGCAGCAACGCAACTACCAGGAGGGCCTACGAGCAGTACTTC. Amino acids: CASSNATTRRAYEQYF.

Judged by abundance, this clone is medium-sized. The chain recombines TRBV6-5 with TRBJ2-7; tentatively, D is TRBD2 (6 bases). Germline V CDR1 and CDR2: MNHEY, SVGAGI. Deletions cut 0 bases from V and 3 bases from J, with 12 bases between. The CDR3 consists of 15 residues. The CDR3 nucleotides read TGTGCCAGCAGTTACTCGAGCGGCGGGGACTACGAGCAGTACTTC. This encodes CASSYSSGGDYEQYF.

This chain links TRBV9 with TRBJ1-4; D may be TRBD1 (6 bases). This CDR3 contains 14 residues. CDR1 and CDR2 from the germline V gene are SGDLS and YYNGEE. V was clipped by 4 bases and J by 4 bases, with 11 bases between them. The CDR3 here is CASSKQGDNEKLFF. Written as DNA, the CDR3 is TGTGCCAGCAGCAAACAGGGCGATAATGAAAAACTGTTTTTT.

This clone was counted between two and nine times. The CDR3: CASSRRTPVTDTQYF. DNA for the CDR3: TGTGCCAGCAGTCGAAGGACACCCGTCACAGATACGCAGTATTTT. V gene TRBV27 combines with J gene TRBJ2-3; D possibly corresponds to TRBD1 (5 bases). V was clipped by 5 bases and J by 2 bases, with 14 bases between them. CDR3 length equals 15 residues. CDR1 MNHEY and CDR2 SMNVEV come from the germline V gene (reference sequence).